One and the same sample provided the 20 T cell receptor beta chains below, sequenced in a study of blood T cell repertoires in COVID-19. Assay: immunoSEQ multiplex PCR; the TCRdb copy retains only in-frame clones and omits some. The sample has 200,000 to 300,000 clones; approximately 88% are singletons. The sequenced material came from peripheral blood. These receptors originate from a woman in her twenties or thirties with acute or convalescent COVID-19.

The chain carries TRBV2 and TRBJ2-4; 7 bases are a match to TRBD2. The J segment lost 8 bases and the V segment lost 11 bases, leaving 3 bases of the junction unmatched. Germline CDR1 is SNHLY and CDR2 is FYNNEI. The length of the CDR3 is 10 residues. The CDR3 loop is CAGGRDIQYF. The DNA of the CDR3 is TGTGCCGGGGGGAGGGACATTCAGTACTTC.

V is TRBV12-5 and J is TRBJ2-5; 11 bases map to TRBD2. This CDR3 comprises 16 residues. The germline CDR1 and CDR2 sequences are LGHNT and FRNRAP. The J segment lost 3 bases and the V segment lost 4 bases, leaving 7 bases of the junction unmatched. In DNA, the CDR3 is TGTGCTAGTGGTTCGTTCATAGCGGGAGGGAAAGAGACCCAGTACTTC. It specifies CASGSFIAGGKETQYF. The whole variable domain, remainder taken from reference TRBV12-5 and TRBJ2-5, is DARVTQTPRHKVTEMGQEVTMRCQPILGHNTVFWYRQTMMQGLELLAYFRNRAPLDDSGMPKDRFSAEMPDATLATLKIQPSEPRDSAVYFCASGSFIAGGKETQYFGPGTRLLVL.

The chain links TRBV5-1 to TRBJ2-3; TRBD1 might be the D (6 bases). CDR3 length: 14 residues. Germline CDR1 SGHRS, CDR2 YFSETQ. Trimming took 4 bases from V and 3 from J, leaving 12 bases between them. The CDR3 here is CASSQQGFTDTQYF. As DNA, the CDR3 is TGCGCCAGCAGCCAACAGGGCTTTACAGATACGCAGTATTTT.

A single count supports this clone. The chain uses TRBV7-2 and TRBJ2-3; TRBD2 aligns across 7 bases. The CDR3 totals 15 residues. Germline CDR1 reads SGHTA; CDR2 reads FQGNSA. V lost 1 base to trimming and J lost 4 bases; unmatched junction nucleotides: 5. The CDR3 here is CASSLVGRSADTQYF. The CDR3 DNA reads as TGTGCCAGCAGCTTAGTCGGGAGGTCTGCAGATACGCAGTATTTT. Together with reference TRBV7-2 and TRBJ2-3, the CDR3 gives the full variable domain: GAGVSQSPSNKVTEKGKDVELRCDPISGHTALYWYRQSLGQGLEFLIYFQGNSAPDKSGLPSDRFSAERTGGSVSTLTIQRTQQEDSAVYLCASSLVGRSADTQYFGPGTRLTVL.

This chain joins TRBV14 and TRBJ2-1; D unclear. Germline CDR1 and CDR2: SGHDN and FVKESK. V shed 2 bases and J shed 5 bases, with 7 bases lying between them. The CDR3 has 13 residues. CDR3 sequence (DNA): TGTGCCAGCAGCCAATTTCAGGACAATGAGCAGTTCTTC. This encodes CASSQFQDNEQFF.

The rearrangement uses TRBV12-3 or TRBV12-4 and TRBJ1-3; no reliable D call. The CDR3 is made up of 12 amino acids. V was trimmed by 3 bases and J by 7 bases, leaving 7 bases between them. The CDR3 spells CASSFILNTIYF. CDR3 coding DNA: TGTGCCAGCAGTTTTATCTTGAACACCATATATTTT.

This clone has just one count. The genes are TRBV4-1 and TRBJ2-6, with 7 bases matching TRBD1. The germline CDR1 and CDR2 sequences are MGHRA and YSYEKL. This CDR3 contains 18 residues. V lost 1 base, J lost 0 bases, and 6 bases stayed unmatched. The CDR3 coding sequence is TGCGCCAGCAGCCAAGTGGCAGGGGGTCTCTCTGGGGCCAACGTCCTGACTTTC. Amino acids: CASSQVAGGLSGANVLTF.

This chain connects TRBV5-6 to TRBJ2-5; D possibly corresponds to TRBD1 (6 bases). The ends were cut back, 0 bases at V and 0 bases at J, with 6 bases in the middle. CDR1 and CDR2 (germline): SGHDT, YYEEEE. This CDR3 has 14 amino acids. Written as DNA, the CDR3 is TGTGCCAGCAGCTTGGACAGGGACCAAGAGACCCAGTACTTC. Translation gives CASSLDRDQETQYF.

The chain has TRBV19 and TRBJ1-5, with a weak D call TRBD1 (5 bases). Deletions cut 1 base from V and 7 bases from J, with 23 bases between. CDR3 length: 18 residues. The germline V gene encodes CDR1 LNHDA and CDR2 SQIVND (reference sequence). The CDR3 protein is CASSIGSLWTAEGQPQHF. CDR3 bases: TGTGCCAGTAGTATAGGATCTTTGTGGACGGCGGAGGGGCAGCCCCAGCATTTT.

The CDR3 loop reads CASSVDGTTYEQYF. CDR3 coding DNA: TGTGCCAGTAGCGTCGACGGGACAACCTACGAGCAGTACTTC. The chain uses TRBV19 and TRBJ2-7, with D possibly being TRBD1 (6 bases). Per the germline V gene, CDR1 is LNHDA and CDR2 is SQIVND (reference sequence). Trimming pared 6 bases from V and 2 bases from J, leaving 14 bases between. The CDR3 runs 14 residues.

This clone was seen just once. The chain has TRBV29-1 and TRBJ1-2; no clear D. Germline values: CDR1 SQVTM, CDR2 ANQGSEA. Trimming removed 1 base at V and 8 bases at J, with 8 bases between. The CDR3 sequence is 11 residues long. The CDR3 nucleotides are TGCAGCGTTGAAGCGGGGAACGGCTACACCTTC. This sequence encodes CSVEAGNGYTF.

The V and J genes are TRBV7-3 and TRBJ2-1; D possibly corresponds to TRBD1 (5 bases). Germline V gene sequence: CDR1 SGHTA, CDR2 FQGTGA. Trimming left V 5 bases short and J 10 bases short, with 12 bases between. The CDR3 extends over 12 amino acids. Written as DNA, the CDR3 is TGTGCCAGCAGCGACCAGGGTGGGGAGCAGTTCTTC. It encodes CASSDQGGEQFF. Full variable domain (rest looked up from reference TRBV7-3 and TRBJ2-1): GAGVSQTPSNKVTEKGKYVELRCDPISGHTALYWYRQSLGQGPEFLIYFQGTGAADDSGLPNDRFFAVRPEGSVSTLKIQRTERGDSAVYLCASSDQGGEQFFGPGTRLTVL.

The J gene is TRBJ2-2, the V gene TRBV19; 12 bases are shared with TRBD2. V lost 6 bases and J lost 7; bases outside the gene matches: 6. Germline V gene sequence: CDR1 LNHDA, CDR2 SQIVND (reference sequence). The CDR3 sequence is 15 residues long. Here the CDR3 DNA reads TGTGCCAGTAGACCAGGGACTAGCGGGTACGGGGAGCTGTTTTTT. This sequence encodes CASRPGTSGYGELFF.

CDR3 amino acids: CASSQVGGEQFF. The CDR3 DNA follows: TGTGCCAGCAGCCAGGTAGGGGGTGAGCAGTTCTTC. The J gene is TRBJ2-1, the V gene TRBV3-1 (or the pseudogene TRBV3-2), with D possibly matching TRBD1 (6 bases). Germline CDR1 reads LGHDT; CDR2 reads YNNKEL (reference sequence). V lost 3 bases, J lost 9 bases, and 9 bases lay in between. The CDR3 contains 12 residues.

This clone was recorded once. The rearrangement links TRBV19 to TRBJ2-4; D might be TRBD2 (6 bases). The CDR3 totals 16 residues. Trimming took 6 bases from V and 1 from J, leaving 16 bases between them. Germline-derived CDR1 and CDR2 are LNHDA and SQIVND (reference sequence). The CDR3 sequence is CASRTGGKGAKNIQYF. CDR3 DNA: TGTGCCAGTAGAACCGGGGGTAAGGGGGCCAAAAACATTCAGTACTTC.

The V and J genes are TRBV19 and TRBJ2-1; 15 positions match TRBD2. J gave up 10 bases and V 5 bases, and 15 bases lay outside the gene matches. CDR3 length: 18 residues. Germline loops: CDR1 LNHDA, CDR2 SQIVND (reference sequence). The CDR3 reads CASSLYPRTSGRVREQFF. The CDR3 nucleotides are TGTGCCAGTAGTCTCTATCCCCGGACTAGCGGGAGGGTCAGGGAGCAGTTCTTC.

The chain links TRBV7-7 to TRBJ2-5; 10 bases agree with TRBD1. The J segment lost 5 bases and the V segment lost 3 bases, leaving 6 bases of the junction unmatched. The CDR3 is 15 amino acids. Per germline, CDR1 SSHAT and CDR2 FNYEAQ (reference sequence). CDR3 amino acids: CASSLTGGFGETQYF. CDR3 in DNA: TGTGCCAGCAGCTTGACAGGGGGCTTTGGGGAGACCCAGTACTTC.

This sequence joins TRBV2 and TRBJ2-1; TRBD2 agrees at 10 bases. V lost 4 bases to trimming and J lost 7 bases; unmatched junction nucleotides: 4. Per the germline V gene, CDR1 is SNHLY and CDR2 is FYNNEI. The CDR3 is 14 residues long. CDR3 amino acids: CASSGTSGGNEQFF. The CDR3 nucleotides read TGTGCCAGCAGTGGGACTAGCGGCGGGAATGAGCAGTTCTTC.

This chain joins TRBV7-2 and TRBJ2-5; TRBD2 matches at 9 bases. V was pared by 1 base and J by 2 bases, with 2 bases of the junction left unmatched. The CDR3 sequence is 15 residues long. Germline V gene lookup returns CDR1 SGHTA and CDR2 FQGNSA. Written as DNA, the CDR3 is TGTGCCAGCAGCTTAGGTAGCGGGAGACAAGAGACCCAGTACTTC. Amino acid sequence: CASSLGSGRQETQYF. Full variable domain (remainder filled in from reference TRBV7-2 and TRBJ2-5): GAGVSQSPSNKVTEKGKDVELRCDPISGHTALYWYRQSLGQGLEFLIYFQGNSAPDKSGLPSDRFSAERTGGSVSTLTIQRTQQEDSAVYLCASSLGSGRQETQYFGPGTRLLVL.

V usage is TRBV5-1 and J usage is TRBJ2-1; the match to TRBD2 covers 7 bases. This CDR3 comprises 15 residues. Per the germline V gene, CDR1 is SGHRS and CDR2 is YFSETQ. V dropped 0 bases and J dropped 5; count of bases not matched to a gene: 5. The CDR3 loop is CASSLVAGVNNEQFF. In nucleotides, the CDR3 is TGCGCCAGCAGCTTGGTTGCGGGAGTGAACAATGAGCAGTTCTTC.